The 22 T cell receptor beta chains reported below all come from one sample, sequenced in a study of beta chain features in type 1 diabetes. Study-wide results and limits: Shorter TCRB CDR3s, moderately but significantly so, were found in Type 1 diabetes patients in all four CD4+ subsets.

cDNA synthesis used the whole RNA isolate, giving expressed TCRB sequences. Assay used: immunoSEQ multiplex PCR; TCRdb lists only in-frame clones, some missing. Among roughly 220,000 clones listed, 16% were seen once. Their antigen targets remain unknown. The specimen sequenced was naive CD4+ T cells from blood. The receptors here all came from a man aged 30 to 45 with type 1 diabetes.

This clone was found a few times. V usage is TRBV7-2 and J usage is TRBJ2-5; D is tentatively TRBD1 or TRBD2 (5 bases each). Trimming cost V 0 bases and J 5 bases, with 7 bases left between them. Germline-derived CDR1 and CDR2 are SGHTA and FQGNSA. The CDR3 sequence is 13 residues long. CDR3 residues: CASSLAWGETQYF. CDR3 in DNA: TGTGCCAGCAGCTTAGCGTGGGGGGAGACCCAGTACTTC.

This chain joins TRBV7-9 and TRBJ1-5; D is unresolved. Germline assignment: CDR1 SEHNR and CDR2 FQNEAQ (reference sequence). The CDR3 spans 12 residues. With 5 bases removed from V and 4 bases from J, the gap between germline ends came to 6 bases. For the CDR3, the DNA is TGTGCCAGCAGCGGAGGTAATCAGCCCCAGCATTTT. It codes for CASSGGNQPQHF.

The chain has TRBV6-5 and TRBJ2-7; 11 bases align to TRBD2. J was trimmed by 6 bases and V by 9 bases; bases with no gene match: 7. The CDR3 runs to 13 residues. Germline CDR1 is MNHEY and CDR2 is SVGAGI. CDR3 amino acids: CASTTSGIPEQYF. In DNA, the CDR3 is TGTGCCAGTACGACTAGCGGGATTCCCGAGCAGTACTTC.

The chain is built from TRBV18 and TRBJ2-7, with D possibly TRBD1 on 6 matching bases. Germline loops: CDR1 KGHSH, CDR2 LQKENI. This CDR3 region has 15 residues. V was shortened by 3 bases and J by 0 bases, with 12 bases between the two germline ends. The DNA of the CDR3 is TGTGCCAGCTCACCTCGCTGGACAGCCTCCTACGAGCAGTACTTC. Protein sequence: CASSPRWTASYEQYF.

J is TRBJ2-6 and V is TRBV25-1; tentatively, D is TRBD1 (5 bases). V was trimmed by 3 bases and J by 4 bases, leaving 7 bases between them. CDR3 length equals 14 residues. Germline-derived CDR1 and CDR2 are MGHDK and SYGVNS. CDR3 in DNA: TGTGCCAGCAGTGATGGGGCAGGGGCCAACGTCCTGACTTTC. It codes for CASSDGAGANVLTF. Full variable domain (missing parts from reference TRBV25-1 and TRBJ2-6): EADIYQTPRYLVIGTGKKITLECSQTMGHDKMYWYQQDPGMELHLIHYSYGVNSTEKGDLSSESTVSRIRTEHFPLTLESARPSHTSQYLCASSDGAGANVLTFGAGSRLTVL.

This clone was detected only a few times. The chain carries TRBV4-1 and TRBJ2-1; 8 nucleotides match TRBD2. The CDR3 spans 15 residues. The V segment lost 3 bases and the J segment 7 bases; nucleotides outside the gene matches: 8. From germline, CDR1 is MGHRA and CDR2 YSYEKL. CDR3 sequence: CASSQIGLALNEQFF. CDR3 nucleotide sequence: TGCGCCAGCAGCCAGATCGGACTAGCATTGAATGAGCAGTTCTTC.

This clone has more than one count but fewer than ten. The rearrangement links TRBV7-8 to TRBJ2-1; D gene unclear. The germline V gene encodes CDR1 SGHVS and CDR2 FQNEAQ. Trimming took 10 bases from V and 0 from J, leaving 10 bases between them. The CDR3 runs to 13 residues. The CDR3 DNA follows: TGTGCCACCCTTAGCAGCTCCTACAATGAGCAGTTCTTC. Its protein product is CATLSSSYNEQFF.

The chain combines TRBV5-1 with TRBJ2-1; 7 positions match TRBD2. The germline CDR1 and CDR2 sequences are SGHRS and YFSETQ. V trimming: 0 bases; J trimming: 5 bases; junction bases outside the gene matches: 8. The CDR3 covers 16 residues. CDR3 amino acids: CASSLAPSGTDNEQFF. The DNA for the CDR3 is TGCGCCAGCAGCTTGGCCCCTAGCGGCACCGACAATGAGCAGTTCTTC. The full variable domain, with the rest looked up from reference TRBV5-1 and TRBJ2-1, is KAGVTQTPRYLIKTRGQQVTLSCSPISGHRSVSWYQQTPGQGLQFLFEYFSETQRNKGNFPGRFSGRQFSNSRSEMNVSTLELGDSALYLCASSLAPSGTDNEQFFGPGTRLTVL.

This sequence joins TRBV13 and TRBJ1-1, with D uncertain. The CDR3 has 14 amino acids. Germline assignment: CDR1 PRHDT and CDR2 FYEKMQ (reference sequence). Trimming stripped 7 bases from V and 1 base from J, with 13 bases between. CDR3 DNA sequence: TGTGCCAGCAACCCGGTGTCAAGGAACACTGAAGCTTTCTTT. Translating it yields CASNPVSRNTEAFF.

The CDR3 DNA is TGCGCCAGCAGCCGTACCACTAGCGGGACTACCCCAGATACGCAGTATTTT. This encodes CASSRTTSGTTPDTQYF. The chain joins TRBV5-1 to TRBJ2-3, with 10 nucleotides matching TRBD2. The V gene's germline CDR1 is SGHRS and CDR2 YFSETQ. Germline trimming cut 4 bases from V and 4 bases from J; bases unmatched to any gene: 12. This CDR3 has 17 amino acids.

The sample holds a few counts of this clone. The CDR3 spells CASSLGQNYNEQFF. The CDR3 DNA reads TGCGCCAGCAGCTTGGGACAGAACTACAATGAGCAGTTCTTC. This rearrangement joins TRBV5-1 to TRBJ2-1, with D possibly matching TRBD1 (5 bases). Per the germline V gene, CDR1 is SGHRS and CDR2 is YFSETQ. This CDR3 is 14 amino acids long. V lost 0 bases and J lost 3, with 7 bases in between.

The chain combines TRBV30 with TRBJ1-5, with D unresolved. Germline CDR1 and CDR2: GTSNPN and SVGIG (reference sequence). Trimming took 0 bases from V and 1 from J, leaving 4 bases between them. The CDR3 runs to 13 residues. This chain's CDR3 is CAWSVKSNQPQHF. CDR3 coding DNA: TGTGCCTGGAGTGTGAAGAGCAATCAGCCCCAGCATTTT.

This clone was observed a handful of times. The chain employs TRBV9 and TRBJ2-2, with D perhaps TRBD2 (6 bases). V dropped 2 bases and J dropped 4 bases, with 9 bases sitting between them. CDR3 length: 14 residues. CDR1 is SGDLS and CDR2 is YYNGEE in the germline V gene. CDR3 sequence: CASSVGTSTGELFF. The CDR3 nucleotides read TGTGCCAGCAGCGTCGGGACTTCCACCGGGGAGCTGTTTTTT.

The chain links TRBV29-1 to TRBJ2-1; no clear D gene. Germline CDR1 and CDR2: SQVTM and ANQGSEA. V was clipped by 7 bases and J by 0 bases, with 10 bases between them. The CDR3 consists of 13 residues. The CDR3 loop is CSGAPSSYNEQFF. CDR3 nucleotides: TGCAGCGGGGCCCCGAGCTCCTACAATGAGCAGTTCTTC.

V and J are TRBV6-1 and TRBJ2-3, with TRBD1 identical over 7 bases. The germline CDR1 and CDR2 sequences are MNHNS and SASEGT. Unmatched junction bases numbered 4, after V lost 4 bases and J lost 0 bases. The CDR3 extends over 15 amino acids. CDR3 region: CASSARGQSTDTQYF. Here the CDR3 DNA reads TGTGCCAGCAGTGCAAGGGGGCAGAGCACAGATACGCAGTATTTT.

The genes are TRBV27 and TRBJ2-3, with D possibly matching TRBD2 (6 bases). Trimming took 3 bases from V and 13 from J, leaving 20 bases between them. Per the germline V gene, CDR1 is MNHEY and CDR2 is SMNVEV (reference sequence). There are 14 residues in the CDR3. The DNA for the CDR3 is TGTGCCAGCAGTTTCGCTGGGCGGGACGGTACCAAGTATTTT. Its translation: CASSFAGRDGTKYF.

This clone came up a few times. The rearrangement links TRBV30 to TRBJ1-4; the D is unclear. Trimming took off 2 bases at V and 8 bases at J, with 15 bases between the two ends. The V gene's germline CDR1 is GTSNPN and CDR2 SVGIG (reference sequence). The CDR3 loop spans 14 amino acids. The CDR3 sequence: CAWSRSGQWEKLFF. CDR3 nucleotides: TGTGCCTGGAGTAGGTCGGGTCAATGGGAAAAACTGTTTTTT.

The CDR3 bases are TGTGCCAGCAGCTTAGTGATCTGGGGCAATGAGCAGTTCTTC. This codes for CASSLVIWGNEQFF. J is TRBJ2-1 and V is TRBV7-2, with no clear D. Trimming took off 1 base at V and 6 bases at J, with 10 bases between the two ends. This CDR3 region has 14 residues. Looked up from germline, CDR1 is SGHTA and CDR2 is FQGNSA.

This chain connects TRBV7-9 to TRBJ2-3, with a weak D call TRBD2 (5 bases). Trimming stripped 5 bases from V and 6 bases from J, with 9 bases between. In germline, CDR1 is SEHNR, CDR2 FQNEAQ (reference sequence). The CDR3 length is 12 residues. This chain's CDR3 is CASSPTGDTQYF. Here the CDR3 DNA reads TGTGCCAGCAGCCCCACGGGGGATACGCAGTATTTT.

With respect to this clone: The same CDR3 is also encoded by other DNA sequences in this sample. This chain uses TRBV4-3 with TRBJ2-3; D is unresolved. V gave up 0 bases and J gave up 6 bases, with 7 bases separating them. The CDR3 loop spans 13 amino acids. CDR1 is LGHNA and CDR2 is YSLEER in the germline V gene. Here the CDR3 DNA reads TGCGCCAGCAGCCAAGATCCAGCGGATACGCAGTATTTT. Its translation is CASSQDPADTQYF.

This chain uses TRBV27 with TRBJ2-3; D perhaps matches TRBD1 (6 bases). The CDR3 loop spans 15 amino acids. CDR1 MNHEY and CDR2 SMNVEV come from the germline V gene (reference sequence). V dropped 2 bases and J dropped 0 bases, with 9 bases sitting between them. CDR3 sequence (DNA): TGTGCCAGCAGTTTAAGGACAGCTAGCACAGATACGCAGTATTTT. Translation: CASSLRTASTDTQYF.

The chain joins TRBV18 to TRBJ2-7; D is ambiguous. Trimming took 2 bases from V and 5 from J, leaving 7 bases between them. Germline values: CDR1 KGHSH, CDR2 LQKENI. This CDR3 spans 12 amino acids. The CDR3 DNA follows: TGTGCCAGCTCACCAAGTGCACACGAGCAGTACTTC. Its protein product is CASSPSAHEQYF.